This T cell receptor (beta chain) was profiled in a study of beta chain features in type 1 diabetes (dated by TCRdb to 2017 to 2018). Regarding the study in general: No differences in mean age, gender distribution, total cell number or subset yield were found between patients and healthy donors. A total of roughly 100 million sorted cells were examined across all samples, and the number of cells per subset was strongly correlated with RNA yield. Regulatory and stem cell-like memory subsets were isolated from only 8 patients and roughly eight healthy donors, whereas naive and central memory subsets came from all 28 donors. The study compared the TCRB repertoires of sorted circulating CD4+ T cell subsets in recently diagnosed type 1 diabetes patients with those in matched healthy donors. What the work shows at the level of the full study, not this receptor alone: Because the HLA sub-analyses included only small numbers of individuals, any influence of HLA type on TCRB rearrangement was left unresolved. Fewer insertions and more nucleotide deletions at VDJ recombination sites were observed in patients with type 1 diabetes, implying thymic rearrangement abnormalities. Because cDNA was sequenced instead of genomic DNA, activated cells with high expression could be over-represented, although the groups did not differ in activation or CD3 levels. PCR might favor shorter templates, but patient and control samples were amplified and corrected together, so any skew would affect both groups equally. A moderate but significant shortening of TCRB CDR3 length was observed in type 1 diabetes patients in all four CD4+ subsets. Naive, central memory and regulatory TCRB repertoires appeared to be more similar among patients than among healthy donors.

The entire amount of isolated RNA was reverse transcribed using the High Capacity cDNA Reverse Transcription Kit, so the sequenced TCRB transcripts were expressed ones. Deep immunoSEQ sequencing was performed on naive, central memory and regulatory T cell samples, with an average of roughly 3.3 million total reads per sample. Sorted cells were lysed in RLT buffer, and RNA was extracted using DNase-treated RNeasy Micro or Mini kits according to cell number. To prevent cross-contamination, each cell subset was processed individually, whereas patient and healthy donor samples were processed jointly. The immunoSEQ multiplex PCR was used to amplify TCRB sequences from cDNA, generating 87-bp fragments that spanned the CDR3 region. Amplicons were sequenced on the Illumina HiSeq platform. As for the authors' bioinformatics: Synthetic template baselines were used to correct PCR bias computationally, reads within Hamming distance 2 were collapsed together, and singletons that could not be merged were discarded. Reads were aligned against IMGT so that V, D and J genes, CDR3 length and insertions or deletions at six rearrangement sites could be assigned. Clonotype counts were normalized to sorted cell number within each subset before computing true diversity and Gini coefficients with the tcR R package. Repertoire sharing was quantified using the overlap coefficient calculated on TCRB nucleotide sequences. Out-of-frame TCRB sequences from naive cells were analyzed to stand in for the pre-selection repertoire. TCRdb obtained this table from immuneACCESS and retained in-frame rearrangements with V and J assigned. These tables miss some clones; where compared with another copy, unresolved V genes account for less than half of the shortfall, and the remainder is unexplained. That table furnishes V, J and clone size, whereas the DNA furnished D and trimming. This sample holds hundreds of thousands of clones; around 28% were observed only once. The ten largest make up about 0.06% of the sample.

Each donor gave one peripheral blood draw, averaging approximately 110 mL, which was collected into heparinised tubes. Using a panel that included CD45RO, CCR7, CD25, CD127, CD95 and CD27, naive, central memory, regulatory and stem cell-like memory CD4+ T cells were sorted on a BD FACSAria II. A purity above 95% was achieved for all sorted populations. PBMCs were separated immediately by Lymphoprep density gradient centrifugation and were stained directly, without being cultured. So that batch effects would be minimized, each experiment stained and sorted samples in pairs, pairing one healthy donor with one patient. Notes on this clone: Its recognized antigen is unknown. Base quality data are lacking; no much larger clone is found one base away.

The CDR3 runs 14 amino acids, cysteine and phenylalanine included. Left in the record is the CDR3 DNA by itself, 42 bases read in frame from the first base. Cut back by 5 bases and 8 bases, the V and J ends lie 18 bases apart. CDR1 is given as MDHEN and CDR2 as SYDVKM, both from the germline V gene. The source material was naive CD4+ T cells from blood. The cell subset or site label, as the study defines it: true naive CD4+ T cells. The clonotype was recovered from a man between 18 and 35 years old in good health. The chain links TRBV28 with TRBJ1-2; the D gene remains uncertain. The CDR3 protein: CASSAGPIGGGYTF. The sequence in DNA is TGTGCCAGCAGTGCCGGACCCATCGGCGGGGGCTACACCTTC.